Following are 22 T cell receptor beta chains from one sample sequenced in a study of identical twins' blood T cells. MiXCR, applied by TCRdb to the 5' RACE reads, yields one record per CDR3 protein. The sample records hundreds of thousands of distinct CDR3 sequences, approximately 30% being singletons. The sequenced material came from PBMCs. The origin of the receptors is a woman aged 18-49 years in good health.

This chain uses TRBV27 with TRBJ2-7, with 9 bases that match TRBD1. Germline CDR1 reads MNHEY; CDR2 reads SMNVEV (reference sequence). V was pared by 1 base and J by 0 bases, with 1 base of the junction left unmatched. This CDR3 is built from 15 residues. The chain's CDR3 is CASSLLGQGSYEQYF. CDR3 sequence (DNA): TGTGCCAGCAGTTTATTGGGACAGGGCTCCTACGAGCAGTACTTC.

There are a few counts of this clonotype. The V and J genes are TRBV5-6 and TRBJ2-1; weak D call: TRBD1 (5 bases). The V end lost 5 bases, the J end lost 1 base, and 13 bases lay between the germline ends. CDR3 size: 15 residues. Germline values: CDR1 SGHDT, CDR2 YYEEEE. In DNA, the CDR3 is TGTGCCAGCAGACCCCTCCAGGGATCCTACAATGAGCAGTTCTTC. Translation gives CASRPLQGSYNEQFF.

The V and J genes are TRBV20-1 and TRBJ2-1; D unresolved. The germline V gene encodes CDR1 DFQATT and CDR2 SNEGSKA (reference sequence). This CDR3 is built from 14 residues. V lost 0 bases to trimming and J lost 5 bases, with 11 bases between them. CDR3 in DNA: TGCAGTGCTAGAGACTACCGAACCGACAATGAGCAGTTCTTC. Protein: CSARDYRTDNEQFF.

This chain connects TRBV7-9 to TRBJ1-2; tentative D call: TRBD1 (6 bases). This CDR3 is 16 amino acids long. The germline V and J ends were trimmed by 2 bases and 4 bases, with 17 bases remaining between them. CDR1 is SEHNR and CDR2 is FQNEAQ in the germline V gene (reference sequence). CDR3 DNA sequence: TGTGCCAGCAGCTTAACTCGCTCGACAGGAATCTATGGCTACACCTTC. This encodes CASSLTRSTGIYGYTF.

The chain recombines TRBV23-1 with TRBJ1-5; 8 nucleotides match TRBD1. TRBV23-1 is flagged as an ORF with uncertain function. V gave up 6 bases and J gave up 7 bases; unmatched junction bases: 11. The CDR3 totals 15 residues. CDR3 residues: CASRQIDRGEQPQHF. The CDR3 nucleotides read TGCGCCAGCAGACAAATAGACAGGGGAGAACAGCCCCAGCATTTT.

This clonotype came up a few times. This chain uses TRBV6-2 or TRBV6-3 with TRBJ2-1; perhaps TRBD2 as D (6 bases). CDR3 size: 13 residues. Deletions cut 6 bases from V and 7 bases from J, with 13 bases between. CDR1 MNHEY and CDR2 SVGEGT come from the germline V gene. CDR3 residues: CASSPGLPNEQFF. The DNA for the CDR3 is TGTGCCAGCAGCCCGGGACTTCCTAATGAGCAGTTCTTC.

V usage is TRBV20-1 and J usage is TRBJ2-1; 10 bases map to TRBD2. This CDR3 spans 15 amino acids. Trimming cost V 5 bases and J 5 bases; bases outside gene matches: 9. Germline CDR1 DFQATT, CDR2 SNEGSKA (reference sequence). CDR3 protein: CSAGSGLALNNEQFF. CDR3 sequence (DNA): TGCAGTGCTGGATCGGGACTAGCGTTGAACAATGAGCAGTTCTTC.

V usage is TRBV27 and J usage is TRBJ2-2; D remains ambiguous. Trimming stripped 10 bases from V and 6 bases from J, with 9 bases between. This CDR3 has 11 residues. Germline CDR1 and CDR2: MNHEY and SMNVEV (reference sequence). The CDR3 sequence: CATQWAGELFF. In DNA form, the CDR3 reads TGTGCCACCCAGTGGGCCGGGGAGCTGTTTTTT.

This clonotype was detected a few times. The chain carries TRBV9 and TRBJ2-1; tentative D call: TRBD2 (5 bases). Germline V gene sequence: CDR1 SGDLS, CDR2 YYNGEE. Trimming took off 6 bases at V and 8 bases at J, with 18 bases between the two ends. CDR3 size: 14 residues. CDR3 loop: CASNRFLAPDEQFF. CDR3 sequence (DNA): TGTGCCAGCAATAGGTTTCTAGCCCCCGATGAGCAGTTCTTC.

This clonotype was found a few times. The rearrangement links TRBV20-1 to TRBJ1-1; the D is unclear. The CDR3 sequence is 14 residues long. Germline V lookup: CDR1 DFQATT, CDR2 SNEGSKA (reference sequence). With 0 bases removed from V and 0 bases from J, the gap between germline ends came to 8 bases. The CDR3 coding sequence is TGCAGTGCTAGAGAAATCCAGTTGAACACTGAAGCTTTCTTT. Protein product: CSAREIQLNTEAFF.

About this clonotype: At one boundary the junction diverges from the germline segment, which might be a read error. The chain combines TRBV12-3 or TRBV12-4 with TRBJ1-2; perhaps TRBD1 as D (6 bases). The CDR3 contains 15 residues. The CDR3 protein is CASSSLLYGGYDYTF. DNA of the CDR3: TGTGCCAGCAGTTCCCTCCTTTATGGGGGCTATGACTACACCTTC.

In its sample, this clonotype was seen a few times. The CDR3 loop reads CASSLDKGTGGFGYGYTF. DNA of the CDR3: TGCGCCAGCAGCTTGGACAAAGGGACAGGGGGTTTCGGGTATGGCTACACCTTC. This chain uses TRBV5-1 with TRBJ1-2, with 11 bases fitting TRBD1. Germline trimming cut 0 bases from V and 5 bases from J; bases unmatched to any gene: 12. This CDR3 contains 18 residues. CDR1 SGHRS and CDR2 YFSETQ come from the germline V gene. Full variable domain (rest looked up from reference TRBV5-1 and TRBJ1-2): KAGVTQTPRYLIKTRGQQVTLSCSPISGHRSVSWYQQTPGQGLQFLFEYFSETQRNKGNFPGRFSGRQFSNSRSEMNVSTLELGDSALYLCASSLDKGTGGFGYGYTFGSGTRLTVV.

This sequence joins TRBV2 and TRBJ2-5; 7 bases are shared with TRBD2. CDR3 length: 11 residues. Trimming at V came to 7 bases and at J to 4 bases, leaving 0 bases not matched to a gene. In germline, CDR1 is SNHLY, CDR2 FYNNEI. The CDR3 sequence: CASKRGETQYF. In DNA form, the CDR3 reads TGTGCCAGCAAGCGGGGAGAGACCCAGTACTTC.

This clonotype has a single count. A single base separates this from a much larger clone, so it may be a read error. The genes are TRBV9 and TRBJ1-2; weak D call: TRBD1 (6 bases). Germline CDR1 SGDLS, CDR2 YYNGEE. This CDR3 is 12 amino acids long. Trimming took off 3 bases at V and 7 bases at J, with 10 bases between the two ends. As DNA, the CDR3 is TGTGCCAGCAGCGCCGCAGGGGTTGGCTACACCTTC. Protein product: CASSAAGVGYTF.

Here the CDR3 reads CSARDRAYEQYF. In nucleotides, the CDR3 is TGCAGTGCTAGAGACAGGGCTTACGAGCAGTACTTC. V gene TRBV20-1 combines with J gene TRBJ2-7; possibly TRBD1 for D (5 bases). This CDR3 region has 12 residues. Germline V gene lookup returns CDR1 DFQATT and CDR2 SNEGSKA (reference sequence). Trimming took 0 bases from V and 4 from J, leaving 7 bases between them.

The chain joins TRBV11-3 to TRBJ2-5, with 7 nucleotides matching TRBD1. The J segment lost 2 bases and the V segment lost 4 bases, leaving 13 bases of the junction unmatched. Germline lookup yields CDR1 SGHNT and CDR2 YENEEA. CDR3 length equals 17 residues. CDR3: CASSSGGWGRGQETQYF. The CDR3 DNA reads as TGTGCCAGCAGCTCAGGGGGATGGGGGCGCGGACAAGAGACCCAGTACTTC. The full variable domain, completed using reference TRBV11-3 and TRBJ2-5, is EAGVVQSPRYKIIEKKQPVAFWCNPISGHNTLYWYLQNLGQGPELLIRYENEEAVDDSQLPKDRFSAERLKGVDSTLKIQPAELGDSAVYLCASSSGGWGRGQETQYFGPGTRLLVL.

This clonotype was seen at least ten times. The chain links TRBV19 to TRBJ2-5; D not certain. The CDR3 covers 13 residues. Germline V gene sequence: CDR1 LNHDA, CDR2 SQIVND (reference sequence). V was pared by 7 bases and J by 7 bases, with 16 bases between. CDR3 sequence reads: CASKRSETGTQYF. DNA for the CDR3: TGTGCCAGTAAAAGGTCAGAAACTGGGACCCAGTACTTC.

The gene calls are TRBV9 and TRBJ2-1; no firm D call. The CDR3 totals 14 residues. Germline CDR1 and CDR2: SGDLS and YYNGEE. V shed 6 bases and J shed 9 bases, with 19 bases lying between them. CDR3 in DNA: TGTGCCAGCAACGCCTTTACGGGCGGCCTTGAGCAGTTCTTC. Translation gives CASNAFTGGLEQFF.

The chain combines TRBV11-2 with TRBJ2-3; TRBD2 aligns across 7 bases. V shed 10 bases, J shed 4 bases, and the junction held 5 bases outside the gene matches. Germline lookup yields CDR1 SGHAT and CDR2 FQNNGV. This CDR3 comprises 12 residues. As DNA, the CDR3 is TGTGCCACCAAGACTAGCTCAGATACGCAGTATTTT. Translation gives CATKTSSDTQYF.

Only one count was recorded for this clonotype. The J gene is TRBJ1-2, the V gene TRBV29-1, with 7 bases aligning to TRBD1. The CDR3 is 15 residues long. Germline assignment: CDR1 SQVTM and CDR2 ANQGSEA. Trimming removed 3 bases from V and 1 base from J; junction bases left unmatched: 8. The CDR3 nucleotides are TGCAGCGTTGATGCTATGGGACAGTTTAACTATGGCTACACCTTC. Its translation is CSVDAMGQFNYGYTF.

This chain uses TRBV7-2 with TRBJ1-3; D gene unclear. The V end lost 5 bases, the J end lost 4 bases, and 12 bases lay between the germline ends. Germline V CDR1 and CDR2: SGHTA, FQGNSA. The CDR3 runs to 14 residues. CDR3 DNA: TGTGCCAGCAGCCGATTCGGGAGCGGAAACACCATATATTTT. The encoded protein is CASSRFGSGNTIYF.

The genes are TRBV6-2 or TRBV6-3 and TRBJ2-7; a possible D gene is TRBD2 (6 bases). This CDR3 has 14 residues. CDR1 is MNHEY, CDR2 SVGEGT, per germline. Trimming pared 8 bases from V and 0 bases from J, leaving 14 bases between. The CDR3 sequence is CASGRDRPSYEQYF. CDR3 nucleotides: TGTGCCAGCGGGCGGGACCGGCCCTCCTACGAGCAGTACTTC.